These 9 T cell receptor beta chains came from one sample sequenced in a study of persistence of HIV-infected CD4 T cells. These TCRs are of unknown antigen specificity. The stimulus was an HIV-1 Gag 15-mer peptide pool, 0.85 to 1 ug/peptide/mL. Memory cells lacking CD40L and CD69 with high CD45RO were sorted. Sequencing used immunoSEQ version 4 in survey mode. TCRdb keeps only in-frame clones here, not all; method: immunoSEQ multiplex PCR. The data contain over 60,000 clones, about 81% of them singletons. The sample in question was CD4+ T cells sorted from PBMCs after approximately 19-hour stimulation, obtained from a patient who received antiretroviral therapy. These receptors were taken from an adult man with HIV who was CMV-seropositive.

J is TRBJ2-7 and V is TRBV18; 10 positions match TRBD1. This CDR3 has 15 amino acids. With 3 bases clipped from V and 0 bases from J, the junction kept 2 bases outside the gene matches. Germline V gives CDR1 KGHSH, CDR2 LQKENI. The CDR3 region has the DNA TGTGCCAGCTCACCGGGACAGGGGTCCTCCTACGAGCAGTACTTC. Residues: CASSPGQGSSYEQYF.

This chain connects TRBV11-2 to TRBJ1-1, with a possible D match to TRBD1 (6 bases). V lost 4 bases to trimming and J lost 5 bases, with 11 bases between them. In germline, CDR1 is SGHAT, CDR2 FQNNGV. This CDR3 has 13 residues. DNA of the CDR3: TGTGCCAGCAGCTATTTACAGGGAACTGAAGCTTTCTTT. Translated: CASSYLQGTEAFF.

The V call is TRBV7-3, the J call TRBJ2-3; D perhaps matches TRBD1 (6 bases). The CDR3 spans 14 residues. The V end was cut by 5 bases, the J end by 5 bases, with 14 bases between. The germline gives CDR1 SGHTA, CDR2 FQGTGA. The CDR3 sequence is CASSPGHSIDTQYF. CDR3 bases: TGTGCCAGCAGCCCGGGACATAGTATAGATACGCAGTATTTT.

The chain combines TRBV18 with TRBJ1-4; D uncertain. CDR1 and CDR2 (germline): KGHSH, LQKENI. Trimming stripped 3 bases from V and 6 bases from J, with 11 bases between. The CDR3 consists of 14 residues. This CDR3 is CASSPRSDYEKLFF. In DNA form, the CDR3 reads TGTGCCAGCTCACCTCGGTCAGACTATGAAAAACTGTTTTTT.

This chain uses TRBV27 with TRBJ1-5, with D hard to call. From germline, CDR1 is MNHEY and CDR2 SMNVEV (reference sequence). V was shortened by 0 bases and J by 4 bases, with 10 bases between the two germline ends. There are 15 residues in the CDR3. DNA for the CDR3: TGTGCCAGCAGTTTATCCCGACCCGAAAATCAGCCCCAGCATTTT. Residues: CASSLSRPENQPQHF.

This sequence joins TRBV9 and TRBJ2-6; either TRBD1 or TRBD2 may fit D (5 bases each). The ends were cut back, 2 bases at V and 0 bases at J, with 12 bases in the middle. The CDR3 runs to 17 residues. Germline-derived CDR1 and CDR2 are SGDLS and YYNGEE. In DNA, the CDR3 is TGTGCCAGCAGCGTGGGACGCCTCCGCTCTGGGGCCAACGTCCTGACTTTC. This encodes CASSVGRLRSGANVLTF.

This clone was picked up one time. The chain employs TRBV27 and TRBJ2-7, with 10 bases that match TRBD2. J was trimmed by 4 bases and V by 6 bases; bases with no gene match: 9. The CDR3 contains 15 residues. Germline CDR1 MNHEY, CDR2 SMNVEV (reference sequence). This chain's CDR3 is CASRPKLAGLYEQYF. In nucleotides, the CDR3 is TGTGCCAGCAGACCGAAACTAGCGGGGTTATACGAGCAGTACTTC.

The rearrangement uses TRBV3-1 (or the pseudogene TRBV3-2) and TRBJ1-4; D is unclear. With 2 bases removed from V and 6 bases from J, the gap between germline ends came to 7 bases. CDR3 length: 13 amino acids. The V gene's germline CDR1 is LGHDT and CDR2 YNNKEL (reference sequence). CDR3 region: CASSQSRYEKLFF. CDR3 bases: TGTGCCAGCAGCCAAAGCCGCTATGAAAAACTGTTTTTT.

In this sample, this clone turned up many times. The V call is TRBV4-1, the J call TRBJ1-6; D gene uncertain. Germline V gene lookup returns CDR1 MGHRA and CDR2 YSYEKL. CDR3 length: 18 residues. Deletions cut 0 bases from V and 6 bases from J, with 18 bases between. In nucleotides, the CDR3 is TGCGCCAGCAGCCAAGATCGGAGCCGTCCCGAAGGTAATTCACCCCTCCACTTT. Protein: CASSQDRSRPEGNSPLHF.